One and the same sample provided the 28 T cell receptor beta chains below, sequenced in a study of blood T cell repertoires in COVID-19. The data were produced by immunoSEQ multiplex PCR, yet TCRdb's version contains in-frame clones alone and is incomplete. The sample yields about 56,000 clones, roughly 80% seen once. Sequenced: peripheral blood. The receptors come from an elderly woman with acute or convalescent COVID-19.

The V call is TRBV30, the J call TRBJ1-3, with 7 positions matching TRBD1. Trimming cost V 0 bases and J 2 bases; bases outside gene matches: 4. The CDR3 consists of 15 residues. The germline gives CDR1 GTSNPN, CDR2 SVGIG (reference sequence). The CDR3 sequence is CAWSVPGGTGNTIYF. DNA of the CDR3: TGTGCCTGGAGTGTACCAGGGGGTACTGGAAACACCATATATTTT.

The rearrangement uses TRBV19 and TRBJ2-7, with 12 nucleotides matching TRBD2. The CDR3 consists of 17 residues. The V gene end was trimmed by 3 bases and the J gene end by 3 bases; junction bases not matched to a gene: 9. Germline values: CDR1 LNHDA, CDR2 SQIVND (reference sequence). The CDR3 here is CASSIRASGGASYEQYF. The DNA for the CDR3 is TGTGCCAGTAGTATTAGGGCTAGCGGGGGGGCAAGCTACGAGCAGTACTTC.

The chain recombines TRBV2 with TRBJ1-6, with a tentative D call TRBD1 (6 bases). Germline assignment: CDR1 SNHLY and CDR2 FYNNEI. Trimming cost V 2 bases and J 5 bases, with 16 bases left between them. This CDR3 contains 17 residues. The DNA for the CDR3 is TGTGCCAGCAGTGAAAGGGGGGGCGAGGTAGATAATTCACCCCTCCACTTT. As protein: CASSERGGEVDNSPLHF.

This clone turned up a few times. V and J are TRBV18 and TRBJ1-1; D is undetermined. The CDR3 sequence is 13 residues long. Trimming stripped 3 bases from V and 1 base from J, with 6 bases between. The V gene's germline CDR1 is KGHSH and CDR2 LQKENI. In nucleotides, the CDR3 is TGTGCCAGCTCACCTAACAGGAACACTGAAGCTTTCTTT. Translated, it gives CASSPNRNTEAFF. Looking up the rest from reference TRBV18 and TRBJ1-1 gives the full variable domain: NAGVMQNPRHLVRRRGQEARLRCSPMKGHSHVYWYRQLPEEGLKFMVYLQKENIIDESGMPKERFSAEFPKEGPSILRIQQVVRGDSAAYFCASSPNRNTEAFFGQGTRLTVV.

This chain's CDR3 is CASSQARGLTSGYTF. CDR3 DNA: TGTGCCAGCAGTCAAGCCCGGGGTCTCACCTCTGGCTACACCTTC. The gene calls are TRBV27 and TRBJ1-2; D uncertain. The CDR3 loop spans 15 amino acids. CDR1 is MNHEY and CDR2 is SMNVEV in the germline V gene (reference sequence). Trimming cost V 5 bases and J 7 bases, with 20 bases left between them.

This rearrangement joins TRBV2 to TRBJ1-1; tentative D call: TRBD1 (6 bases). The germline V and J ends were trimmed by 4 bases and 5 bases, with 14 bases remaining between them. CDR1 is SNHLY, CDR2 FYNNEI, per germline. The CDR3 is made up of 14 amino acids. The DNA for the CDR3 is TGTGCCAGCAGTGGGGGGACATTCGGAACTGAAGCTTTCTTT. Amino acid sequence: CASSGGTFGTEAFF.

This sequence joins TRBV5-1 and TRBJ1-6, with 7 positions matching TRBD1. V lost 5 bases and J lost 7; bases outside the gene matches: 6. The CDR3 spans 14 residues. Per the germline V gene, CDR1 is SGHRS and CDR2 is YFSETQ. CDR3 residues: CASRETGDNSPLHF. The CDR3 DNA reads TGCGCCAGCAGGGAAACAGGGGACAATTCACCCCTCCACTTT.

The chain employs TRBV4-1 and TRBJ1-3, with a weak D call TRBD1 (6 bases). V was pared by 6 bases and J by 2 bases, with 14 bases between. The germline CDR1 and CDR2 sequences are MGHRA and YSYEKL. The CDR3 has 15 amino acids. The CDR3 protein is CASSRGGVTGNTIYF. The CDR3 bases are TGCGCCAGCAGTCGAGGGGGTGTGACTGGAAACACCATATATTTT.

This clone turned up a few times. The CDR3 DNA reads as TGTGCCAGCAGCCGGGACTCAGGAAATGAAAAACTGTTTTTT. This gives the protein CASSRDSGNEKLFF. This chain links TRBV7-8 with TRBJ1-4; D may be TRBD1 (5 bases). Germline CDR1 SGHVS, CDR2 FQNEAQ. Trimming left V 5 bases short and J 5 bases short, with 12 bases between. The CDR3 runs to 14 residues. Looking up the rest from reference TRBV7-8 and TRBJ1-4 gives the full variable domain: GAGVSQSPRYKVAKRGQDVALRCDPISGHVSLFWYQQALGQGPEFLTYFQNEAQLDKSGLPSDRFFAERPEGSVSTLKIQRTQQEDSAVYLCASSRDSGNEKLFFGSGTQLSVL.

Only a few counts were recorded for this clone. The chain joins TRBV5-1 to TRBJ1-1; 7 positions agree with TRBD1. The CDR3 is 15 amino acids. V dropped 4 bases and J dropped 5; count of bases not matched to a gene: 11. Germline V gives CDR1 SGHRS, CDR2 YFSETQ. This CDR3 is CASSQRQGRETEAFF. Written as DNA, the CDR3 is TGCGCCAGCAGCCAACGACAGGGAAGGGAAACTGAAGCTTTCTTT. Filled out from reference TRBV5-1 and TRBJ1-1, the complete variable domain reads KAGVTQTPRYLIKTRGQQVTLSCSPISGHRSVSWYQQTPGQGLQFLFEYFSETQRNKGNFPGRFSGRQFSNSRSEMNVSTLELGDSALYLCASSQRQGRETEAFFGQGTRLTVV.

V is TRBV2 and J is TRBJ1-2; D might be TRBD1 (5 bases). The ends were cut back, 6 bases at V and 2 bases at J, with 10 bases in the middle. Germline V CDR1 and CDR2: SNHLY, FYNNEI. The CDR3 length is 13 residues. Here the CDR3 DNA reads TGTGCCAGCAGGACGACAGAAAACTATGGCTACACCTTC. Translating gives CASRTTENYGYTF. The entire variable domain, with the rest obtained from reference TRBV2 and TRBJ1-2, is as follows: EPEVTQTPSHQVTQMGQEVILRCVPISNHLYFYWYRQILGQKVEFLVSFYNNEISEKSEIFDDQFSVERPDGSNFTLKIRSTKLEDSAMYFCASRTTENYGYTFGSGTRLTVV.

This chain joins TRBV7-9 and TRBJ1-6; D ambiguous. V lost 1 base and J lost 5, with 9 bases in between. This CDR3 contains 15 residues. The germline CDR1 and CDR2 sequences are SEHNR and FQNEAQ (reference sequence). The CDR3 nucleotides read TGTGCCAGCAGCTTAGGGCAGAACGATAATTCACCCCTCCACTTT. Its protein product is CASSLGQNDNSPLHF.

The V call is TRBV11-3, the J call TRBJ2-1, with D perhaps matching TRBD1 (6 bases). The CDR3 is made up of 13 amino acids. Trimming pared 5 bases from V and 4 bases from J, leaving 9 bases between. CDR1 is SGHNT, CDR2 YENEEA, per germline. CDR3 bases: TGTGCCAGCAGCCCGGACAGATACAATGAGCAGTTCTTC. Translated, it gives CASSPDRYNEQFF. The full variable domain, with the rest looked up from reference TRBV11-3 and TRBJ2-1, is EAGVVQSPRYKIIEKKQPVAFWCNPISGHNTLYWYLQNLGQGPELLIRYENEEAVDDSQLPKDRFSAERLKGVDSTLKIQPAELGDSAVYLCASSPDRYNEQFFGPGTRLTVL.

This clone has only a few counts. The chain recombines TRBV6-5 with TRBJ2-7, with unresolved D. This CDR3 is 13 amino acids long. Germline V gene sequence: CDR1 MNHEY, CDR2 SVGAGI. V was pared by 5 bases and J by 12 bases, with 20 bases between. Here the CDR3 DNA reads TGTGCCAGCAGTCCCCACCCTTTGGGCAAACGGTACTTC. It encodes CASSPHPLGKRYF.

The chain links TRBV19 to TRBJ1-5, with D tentatively TRBD1 (6 bases). V gave up 3 bases and J gave up 3 bases, with 15 bases separating them. This CDR3 is 16 amino acids long. Germline V gene sequence: CDR1 LNHDA, CDR2 SQIVND (reference sequence). CDR3 DNA: TGTGCCAGTAGTATCGTTTGGACAGCCGACAATCAGCCCCAGCATTTT. Protein product: CASSIVWTADNQPQHF.

The V call is TRBV5-1, the J call TRBJ2-3; D perhaps matches TRBD2 (5 bases). Germline loops: CDR1 SGHRS, CDR2 YFSETQ. Trimming shortened V by 2 bases and J by 2 bases, and 15 bases separated the two germline ends. The CDR3 sequence is 16 residues long. The CDR3 is CASSFGDLEFTDTQYF. DNA for the CDR3: TGCGCCAGCAGCTTCGGGGATCTTGAATTCACAGATACGCAGTATTTT.

The chain combines TRBV2 with TRBJ1-2, with TRBD1 as a possible D gene (6 bases). Trimming shortened V by 1 base and J by 10 bases, and 16 bases separated the two germline ends. Germline lookup yields CDR1 SNHLY and CDR2 FYNNEI. The length of the CDR3 is 14 residues. CDR3 coding DNA: TGTGCCAGCAGTGAAGTGGGGCAGGGGATGGACTACACCTTC. It specifies CASSEVGQGMDYTF.

The chain has TRBV7-2 and TRBJ1-5; maybe TRBD1 (5 bases). V lost 4 bases to trimming and J lost 1 base, with 14 bases between them. Per germline, CDR1 SGHTA and CDR2 FQGNSA. The CDR3 sequence is 16 residues long. CDR3 sequence reads: CASSWAGRGSNQPQHF. CDR3 sequence (DNA): TGTGCCAGCAGCTGGGCGGGGAGGGGAAGCAATCAGCCCCAGCATTTT.

This rearrangement joins TRBV19 to TRBJ1-5; 7 positions agree with TRBD1. J lost 2 bases, V lost 4 bases, and 8 bases had no gene match. The germline gives CDR1 LNHDA, CDR2 SQIVND (reference sequence). This CDR3 is built from 16 residues. The CDR3 loop is CASSNLPGTGNQPQHF. CDR3 coding DNA: TGTGCCAGTAGTAATCTACCTGGGACAGGCAATCAGCCCCAGCATTTT.

The chain links TRBV19 to TRBJ1-2; a weak D match, TRBD1 (6 bases). V lost 4 bases to trimming and J lost 4 bases, with 19 bases between them. The germline V gene encodes CDR1 LNHDA and CDR2 SQIVND (reference sequence). The CDR3 is 16 amino acids. The chain's CDR3 is CASSSRGAGNSYGYTF. In nucleotides, the CDR3 is TGTGCCAGTAGTAGCCGGGGGGCAGGCAATTCCTATGGCTACACCTTC.

The chain links TRBV7-3 to TRBJ2-3; D perhaps matches TRBD2 (6 bases). Germline V lookup: CDR1 SGHTA, CDR2 FQGTGA. V lost 4 bases, J lost 0 bases, and 8 bases lay in between. This CDR3 comprises 14 residues. As DNA, the CDR3 is TGTGCCAGCAGCTGGGGGGATAGCACAGATACGCAGTATTTT. Its protein is CASSWGDSTDTQYF.

This chain joins TRBV6-5 and TRBJ1-2; 8 nucleotides agree with TRBD1. Per germline, CDR1 MNHEY and CDR2 SVGAGI. V lost 3 bases and J lost 2; bases outside the gene matches: 5. The CDR3 runs to 15 residues. CDR3 sequence reads: CASSYSSGGNYGYTF. In nucleotides, the CDR3 is TGTGCCAGCAGTTATTCCTCAGGGGGCAACTATGGCTACACCTTC.

In its sample, this clone was seen a few times. V gene TRBV5-1 combines with J gene TRBJ2-3; 8 bases are a match to TRBD2. Germline CDR1 and CDR2: SGHRS and YFSETQ. The CDR3 has 17 residues. V trimming: 3 bases; J trimming: 2 bases; junction bases outside the gene matches: 11. In nucleotides, the CDR3 is TGCGCCAGCAGCTCGCACAGCGGGGGTGGACTCACAGATACGCAGTATTTT. Residues: CASSSHSGGGLTDTQYF.

V usage is TRBV6-5 and J usage is TRBJ1-4; D unresolved. Germline CDR1 MNHEY, CDR2 SVGAGI. V was trimmed by 6 bases and J by 7 bases, leaving 15 bases between them. CDR3 length: 14 residues. The CDR3 sequence: CASSGGSVGEKLFF. DNA of the CDR3: TGTGCCAGCAGCGGCGGCAGTGTTGGTGAAAAACTGTTTTTT.

The chain recombines TRBV27 with TRBJ1-6, with a weak D call TRBD1 (5 bases). The V and J ends lost 7 bases and 0 bases respectively, with 28 bases between them. The CDR3 has 21 amino acids. The germline V gene has CDR1 MNHEY and CDR2 SMNVEV (reference sequence). The CDR3 loop reads CASITSQHWGRIHSYNSPLHF. CDR3 DNA: TGTGCCAGCATCACTTCTCAACATTGGGGCAGGATACACTCCTATAATTCACCCCTCCACTTT.

V gene TRBV28 combines with J gene TRBJ1-5; weak D call: TRBD1 (6 bases). The CDR3 spans 16 residues. The V and J ends lost 2 bases and 2 bases respectively, with 13 bases between them. Germline CDR1 MDHEN, CDR2 SYDVKM. The CDR3 sequence: CASSLGGAAGNQPQHF. CDR3 bases: TGTGCCAGCAGTTTAGGGGGGGCGGCGGGCAATCAGCCCCAGCATTTT.

The chain combines TRBV9 with TRBJ2-1, with TRBD2 matching 11 bases. Germline loops: CDR1 SGDLS, CDR2 YYNGEE. The CDR3 has 16 residues. The ends lost 0 bases at V and 4 bases at J; junction bases unmatched: 3. Here the CDR3 DNA reads TGTGCCAGCAGCGTAGAAGCTAGCGGGGGGTACAATGAGCAGTTCTTC. Protein sequence: CASSVEASGGYNEQFF.

The chain carries TRBV19 and TRBJ2-5, with 7 bases identical to TRBD1. The junction had 13 bases not matched to a gene; V was cut back by 9 bases and J by 3 bases. CDR1 and CDR2 from the germline V gene are LNHDA and SQIVND (reference sequence). The CDR3 length is 15 residues. CDR3 amino acids: CARKSTMQGEETQYF. The CDR3 region has the DNA TGTGCCAGAAAATCAACTATGCAGGGGGAAGAGACCCAGTACTTC.